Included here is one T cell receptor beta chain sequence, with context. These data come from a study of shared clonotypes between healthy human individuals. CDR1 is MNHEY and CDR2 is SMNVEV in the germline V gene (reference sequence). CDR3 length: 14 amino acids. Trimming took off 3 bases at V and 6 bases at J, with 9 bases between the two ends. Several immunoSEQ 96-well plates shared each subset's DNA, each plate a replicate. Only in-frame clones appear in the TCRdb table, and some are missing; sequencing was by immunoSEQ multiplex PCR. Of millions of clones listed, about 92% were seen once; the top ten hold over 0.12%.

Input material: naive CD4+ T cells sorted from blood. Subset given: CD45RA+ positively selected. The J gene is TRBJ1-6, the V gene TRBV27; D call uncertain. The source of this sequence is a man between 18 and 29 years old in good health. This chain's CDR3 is CASSFEAGNSPLHF. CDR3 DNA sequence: TGTGCCAGCAGTTTTGAAGCGGGTAATTCACCCCTCCACTTT.